The entry that follows covers one TCR beta chain sequence. What it binds is unknown. This sample stems from a study of cytomegalovirus exposure and HLA in healthy donors. General study findings and limits: An analysis that was carried out later associated 16,000 or so TCR beta sequences with HLA alleles at 0.05 false discovery rate. Roughly uniform sequencing depth across donors was assumed, possibly incorrectly.

Per the germline V gene, CDR1 is MNHEY and CDR2 is SVGAGI. V shed 5 bases and J 2 bases; nucleotides not matched to a gene: 7. The CDR3 contains 15 residues. Amplification used 60 Vbeta primers and 13 Jbeta primers. As originally analysed: Approximately 11 million of 80 million or so unique TCR beta chains were shared, per a later count. Using immunoSEQ multiplex PCR, the repertoire was profiled, and TCRdb retains in-frame clones only, with some absent. V and J calls and clone size follow that table, whereas D and trimming were derived from the DNA. This repertoire comprises around 70,000 clones; its ten largest clones make up 2% to 3%.

The V gene is TRBV6-5, the J gene TRBJ2-7, with 9 bases identical to TRBD1. The receptor was isolated from a female donor in good health and CMV-seropositive. The specimen sequenced was PBMCs. DNA for the CDR3: TGTGCCAGCAGTACCGAGGGACAGGGCGCCTACGAGCAGTACTTC. Its protein is CASSTEGQGAYEQYF.